These 27 T cell receptor beta chains originate from one sample sequenced in a study of cytomegalovirus exposure and HLA in healthy donors. The assay was immunoSEQ multiplex PCR, and TCRdb's table has in-frame clones only and misses some. The sample shows some 68,000 clones, roughly 96% of them seen only once. The sequenced sample was PBMCs. The origin of the receptors is a man younger than 30 in good health and CMV-seronegative.

The chain has TRBV7-8 and TRBJ2-3; the D gene is possibly TRBD1 (6 bases). CDR3 length: 16 residues. Germline CDR1 SGHVS, CDR2 FQNEAQ. V was shortened by 3 bases and J by 2 bases, with 15 bases between the two germline ends. CDR3 DNA sequence: TGTGCCAGCAGCTTGACAGGAAATCCCCTCACAGATACGCAGTATTTT. Its protein product is CASSLTGNPLTDTQYF.

The V call is TRBV5-6, the J call TRBJ1-2, with D tentatively TRBD1 (5 bases). Germline V CDR1 and CDR2: SGHDT, YYEEEE. The V gene lost 4 bases and the J gene lost 4 bases, with 8 bases spanning the gap. CDR3 length: 12 amino acids. The CDR3 protein is CASSPTVYGYTF. CDR3 nucleotides: TGTGCCAGCAGCCCGACAGTCTATGGCTACACCTTC.

The chain carries TRBV7-9 and TRBJ2-7; tentatively, D is TRBD2 (5 bases). Per the germline V gene, CDR1 is SEHNR and CDR2 is FQNEAQ (reference sequence). The V end was cut by 5 bases, the J end by 2 bases, with 7 bases between. This CDR3 has 12 amino acids. This CDR3 reads CASSPGTYEQYF. The CDR3 coding sequence is TGTGCCAGCAGCCCGGGGACCTACGAGCAGTACTTC.

The chain employs TRBV4-1 and TRBJ2-1, with 14 bases aligning to TRBD2. The germline gives CDR1 MGHRA, CDR2 YSYEKL. The CDR3 totals 17 residues. V shed 0 bases and J 8 bases; nucleotides not matched to a gene: 6. The CDR3, as DNA: TGCGCCAGCAGCCAAGATCTGACTAGCGGGAGGGGTGATGAGCAGTTCTTC. It codes for CASSQDLTSGRGDEQFF.

The rearrangement links TRBV11-3 to TRBJ2-5; D not certain. The ends were cut back, 0 bases at V and 5 bases at J, with 10 bases in the middle. The CDR3 sequence is 14 residues long. From germline, CDR1 is SGHNT and CDR2 YENEEA. The CDR3 here is CASSLEASMETQYF. The DNA of the CDR3 is TGTGCCAGCAGCTTAGAGGCTAGTATGGAGACCCAGTACTTC. Full variable domain (rest looked up from reference TRBV11-3 and TRBJ2-5): EAGVVQSPRYKIIEKKQPVAFWCNPISGHNTLYWYLQNLGQGPELLIRYENEEAVDDSQLPKDRFSAERLKGVDSTLKIQPAELGDSAVYLCASSLEASMETQYFGPGTRLLVL.

V is TRBV2 and J is TRBJ2-3, with TRBD2 matching over 9 bases. The germline gives CDR1 SNHLY, CDR2 FYNNEI. Unmatched junction bases numbered 10, after V lost 5 bases and J lost 4 bases. The CDR3 totals 16 residues. DNA of the CDR3: TGTGCCAGCAGTATAAATAGCGGGAGAGTTGCAGATACGCAGTATTTT. Amino acid sequence: CASSINSGRVADTQYF.

The gene calls are TRBV14 and TRBJ2-3, with a possible D match to TRBD2 (5 bases). V was trimmed by 4 bases and J by 3 bases, leaving 5 bases between them. Germline CDR1 is SGHDN and CDR2 is FVKESK. The CDR3 runs 12 residues. The CDR3, as DNA: TGTGCCAGCAGCCCGGGAACAGATACGCAGTATTTT. This gives the protein CASSPGTDTQYF.

The chain links TRBV5-1 to TRBJ2-5; 7 nucleotides agree with TRBD2. Trimming at V came to 0 bases and at J to 5 bases, leaving 4 bases not matched to a gene. The germline V gene encodes CDR1 SGHRS and CDR2 YFSETQ. The length of the CDR3 is 14 residues. As DNA, the CDR3 is TGCGCCAGCAGCTTGGGCGGGAGAGGGGAGACCCAGTACTTC. This translates into CASSLGGRGETQYF.

The J gene is TRBJ2-2, the V gene TRBV5-1; TRBD1 agrees at 8 bases. J was trimmed by 2 bases and V by 5 bases; bases with no gene match: 5. Germline V gives CDR1 SGHRS, CDR2 YFSETQ. The CDR3 sequence is 15 residues long. CDR3 amino acids: CASRLDRDNTGELFF. The CDR3 DNA follows: TGCGCCAGCAGACTGGACAGGGATAACACCGGGGAGCTGTTTTTT.

The rearrangement links TRBV19 to TRBJ1-2; 7 nucleotides match TRBD1. The CDR3 spans 14 residues. The V segment lost 6 bases and the J segment 4 bases; nucleotides outside the gene matches: 8. The germline V gene has CDR1 LNHDA and CDR2 SQIVND (reference sequence). The DNA for the CDR3 is TGTGCCAGTAGGATACAGGGGTCTGTCTATGGCTACACCTTC. This encodes CASRIQGSVYGYTF.

The V call is TRBV25-1, the J call TRBJ1-4, with D possibly matching TRBD1 (5 bases). This CDR3 spans 17 amino acids. Germline-derived CDR1 and CDR2 are MGHDK and SYGVNS. Trimming took off 3 bases at V and 8 bases at J, with 22 bases between the two ends. The CDR3 reads CASSEPIQGKAWEKLFF. CDR3 nucleotide sequence: TGTGCCAGCAGTGAGCCGATTCAGGGAAAGGCTTGGGAAAAACTGTTTTTT.

The rearrangement uses TRBV28 and TRBJ1-6, with D tentatively TRBD1 (5 bases). CDR3 length: 13 residues. The V gene's germline CDR1 is MDHEN and CDR2 SYDVKM. Trimming cost V 11 bases and J 9 bases, with 17 bases left between them. The CDR3 nucleotides are TGTGCCCTCGGAGGGGTAGAATCTTCACCCCTCCACTTT. Protein: CALGGVESSPLHF. Full variable domain (rest looked up from reference TRBV28 and TRBJ1-6): DVKVTQSSRYLVKRTGEKVFLECVQDMDHENMFWYRQDPGLGLRLIYFSYDVKMKEKGDIPEGYSVSREKKERFSLILESASTNQTSMYLCALGGVESSPLHFGNGTRLTVT.

The chain carries TRBV10-2 and TRBJ2-2; 7 bases align to TRBD2. This CDR3 contains 17 residues. The V segment lost 3 bases and the J segment 1 base; nucleotides outside the gene matches: 8. In germline, CDR1 is WSHSY, CDR2 SAAADI. The CDR3 loop is CASSDIGLAVNTGELFF. The CDR3 DNA reads TGCGCCAGCAGTGACATAGGGCTAGCGGTGAACACCGGGGAGCTGTTTTTT.

V usage is TRBV28 and J usage is TRBJ2-5, with TRBD1 matching 7 bases. The CDR3 length is 13 residues. After removal of 5 bases from V and 4 bases from J, the junction contained 4 bases not matched to a gene. Germline lookup yields CDR1 MDHEN and CDR2 SYDVKM. CDR3: CASSPDRVETQYF. In nucleotides, the CDR3 is TGTGCCAGCAGTCCTGACAGGGTAGAGACCCAGTACTTC.

The V gene is TRBV4-1, the J gene TRBJ2-7, with TRBD1 identical over 7 bases. The germline gives CDR1 MGHRA, CDR2 YSYEKL. The CDR3 is 17 amino acids. J gave up 2 bases and V 0 bases, and 10 bases lay outside the gene matches. The chain's CDR3 is CASSQDSRDSATYEQYF. In DNA, the CDR3 is TGCGCCAGCAGCCAAGATTCCCGGGACAGTGCAACCTACGAGCAGTACTTC.

This sequence joins TRBV19 and TRBJ1-4; a possible D gene is TRBD1 (6 bases). This CDR3 is 16 amino acids long. The germline gives CDR1 LNHDA, CDR2 SQIVND (reference sequence). V was pared by 4 bases and J by 0 bases, with 12 bases between. The DNA of the CDR3 is TGTGCCAGTAGTACTCAGGGGCCTGCAACTAATGAAAAACTGTTTTTT. Translation gives CASSTQGPATNEKLFF.

The chain recombines TRBV28 with TRBJ2-2; D gene uncertain. From germline, CDR1 is MDHEN and CDR2 SYDVKM. The V end lost 2 bases, the J end lost 1 base, and 5 bases lay between the germline ends. This CDR3 is 14 amino acids long. CDR3 protein: CASSLGRNTGELFF. The CDR3 nucleotides are TGTGCCAGCAGTTTAGGCAGGAACACCGGGGAGCTGTTTTTT.

The chain recombines TRBV5-1 with TRBJ1-2, with 7 nucleotides matching TRBD1. CDR1 is SGHRS and CDR2 is YFSETQ in the germline V gene. The CDR3 is made up of 13 amino acids. V shed 5 bases and J 3 bases; nucleotides not matched to a gene: 4. CDR3 amino acids: CASRETGHYGYTF. The CDR3 nucleotides read TGCGCCAGCAGGGAGACAGGGCACTATGGCTACACCTTC.

This CDR3 is CASRPQGQETQYF. In nucleotides, the CDR3 is TGTGCCAGCAGGCCACAGGGGCAAGAGACCCAGTACTTC. The chain couples TRBV2 to TRBJ2-5; 7 bases align to TRBD1. Looked up from germline, CDR1 is SNHLY and CDR2 is FYNNEI. This CDR3 spans 13 amino acids. After removal of 6 bases from V and 2 bases from J, the junction contained 3 bases not matched to a gene.

V usage is TRBV6-5 and J usage is TRBJ1-4; D remains unclear. The ends were cut back, 2 bases at V and 8 bases at J, with 12 bases in the middle. The CDR3 totals 14 residues. Germline V gene lookup returns CDR1 MNHEY and CDR2 SVGAGI. The DNA for the CDR3 is TGTGCCAGCAGTTACGGCGCGGTAGAGGAAAAACTGTTTTTT. This translates into CASSYGAVEEKLFF.

The rearrangement links TRBV4-1 to TRBJ2-2; 9 bases align to TRBD2. V dropped 0 bases and J dropped 6; count of bases not matched to a gene: 8. Germline-derived CDR1 and CDR2 are MGHRA and YSYEKL. The CDR3 has 17 residues. The CDR3 DNA reads TGCGCCAGCAGCCAAGATCGGACTAGCGAGAGGCCCGGGGAGCTGTTTTTT. This sequence encodes CASSQDRTSERPGELFF.

V usage is TRBV2 and J usage is TRBJ2-7, with D tentatively TRBD2 (5 bases). Germline assignment: CDR1 SNHLY and CDR2 FYNNEI. CDR3 size: 14 residues. The V end was cut by 7 bases, the J end by 4 bases, with 17 bases between. DNA for the CDR3: TGTGCCAGCACTTTCTACGGTCCGGGGTACGAGCAGTACTTC. Translating gives CASTFYGPGYEQYF.

V is TRBV27 and J is TRBJ1-5, with a tentative D call TRBD1 (5 bases). This CDR3 spans 16 amino acids. Germline V lookup: CDR1 MNHEY, CDR2 SMNVEV (reference sequence). Between the trimmed V and J ends, which lost 1 base and 1 base, there was a span of 11 bases. The CDR3 DNA is TGTGCCAGCAGTTTATTACAGGACCTGAGCAATCAGCCCCAGCATTTT. Its translation: CASSLLQDLSNQPQHF.

This clone was detected once. The chain links TRBV5-5 to TRBJ1-3; 7 bases are shared with TRBD1. With 4 bases clipped from V and 0 bases from J, the junction kept 10 bases outside the gene matches. The CDR3 extends over 17 amino acids. Germline V gene sequence: CDR1 SGHKS, CDR2 YYEKEE (reference sequence). The CDR3 protein is CASSPWWDRSSGNTIYF. The CDR3 nucleotides are TGTGCCAGCAGCCCATGGTGGGACAGAAGCTCTGGAAACACCATATATTTT.

The rearrangement uses TRBV13 and TRBJ1-6; 9 bases are a match to TRBD1. There are 14 residues in the CDR3. J gave up 9 bases and V 5 bases, and 5 bases lay outside the gene matches. Per germline, CDR1 PRHDT and CDR2 FYEKMQ (reference sequence). CDR3 in amino acids: CASSHGTGLSPLHF. CDR3 nucleotides: TGTGCCAGCAGCCACGGGACAGGGCTTTCACCCCTCCACTTT.

This clone was observed a single time. The chain carries TRBV15 and TRBJ2-6; TRBD1 agrees at 7 bases. The V gene end was trimmed by 5 bases and the J gene end by 3 bases; junction bases not matched to a gene: 10. The CDR3 sequence is 17 residues long. The V gene's germline CDR1 is LNHNV and CDR2 YYDKDF (reference sequence). DNA of the CDR3: TGTGCCACCAGCCGACTCGGACAGGCGGATGGGGCCAACGTCCTGACTTTC. It translates to CATSRLGQADGANVLTF.

The chain employs TRBV5-1 and TRBJ1-1, with D hard to call. The length of the CDR3 is 14 residues. CDR1 is SGHRS, CDR2 YFSETQ, per germline. Trimming removed 0 bases from V and 1 base from J, with 7 bases in between. The CDR3 bases are TGCGCCAGCAGCTTGGTACGGGGGAACACTGAAGCTTTCTTT. It codes for CASSLVRGNTEAFF.